The rows below give T cell receptor beta chains drawn from one sample of a study of Ad26.COV2.S vaccination and SARS-CoV-2 variants. Clones were read by immunoSEQ multiplex PCR, and TCRdb kept only the in-frame ones, dropping some. The sample contains roughly 680,000 clones, 89% of which appear only once. The specimen was peripheral blood, collected in a trial of Ad26.COV2.S vaccine versus placebo. All receptors derive from a person between 18 and 59 years old who received the Ad26.COV2.S COVID-19 vaccine or a placebo. CDR3s include the opening cysteine and the closing phenylalanine or tryptophan. Fields, in order: D gene, clone size, V gene, J gene, CDR3 length, CDR3 DNA, CDR3 protein. A D gene is named only where the DNA matches it firmly. The size field is filled for only some rows; it gives once, few, many or a size class.

>-|-|TRBV19|TRBJ1-1|14
TGTGCCAGTATTCGGAGGGAAGGAAACACTGAAGCTTTCTTT
CASIRREGNTEAFF
>-|-|TRBV4-2|TRBJ1-2|14
TGTGCCAGCAGCCAAGTTCCAGGGGCGTATGGCTACACCTTC
CASSQVPGAYGYTF
>-|-|TRBV19|TRBJ2-1|16
TGTGCCAGTAGTATAGATACCGGCGGAACCTACAATGAGCAGTTCTTC
CASSIDTGGTYNEQFF
>TRBD2|-|TRBV13|TRBJ2-7|16
TGTGCCAGCAGCTGGGGACTAGCGGGGGCCTCCTACGAGCAGTACTTC
CASSWGLAGASYEQYF
>-|-|TRBV7-8|TRBJ2-3|16
TGTGCCAGCAGCTTAGAGAGGGGACCTAGCACAGATACGCAGTATTTT
CASSLERGPSTDTQYF
>-|few|TRBV30|TRBJ2-2|15
TGTGCCTGGAGTATCGGAGGGGGCAACGCCGGGGAGCTGTTTTTT
CAWSIGGGNAGELFF
>TRBD1|-|TRBV2|TRBJ2-7|16
TGTGCCAGCAGTGAAGGCCTTGGCAGGGGGTTCGGCGAGCAGTACTTC
CASSEGLGRGFGEQYF
>-|-|TRBV7-3|TRBJ2-3|12
TGTGCCAGCAGCTCGGGGGCGGGTACGCAGTATTTT
CASSSGAGTQYF
>-|-|TRBV5-1|TRBJ2-7|14
TGCGCCAGCGCCCCGACAGGTCCCAACTACGAGCAGTACTTC
CASAPTGPNYEQYF
>-|-|TRBV6-6|TRBJ2-6|15
TGTGCCAGCACCTCCCACGGGTCTGGGGCCAACGTCCTGACTTTC
CASTSHGSGANVLTF
>TRBD2|-|TRBV20-1|TRBJ2-7|15
TGCAGTGCTAGTATTCCTAGCGGGAGGCGGTACGAGCAGTACTTC
CSASIPSGRRYEQYF
>TRBD2|-|TRBV7-2|TRBJ2-7|18
TGTGCCAGCAGCTCAACCGGGACTAGCGGGGGGTCCTCCTACGAGCAGTACTTC
CASSSTGTSGGSSYEQYF
>-|-|TRBV6-5|TRBJ1-5|14
TGTGCCAGCAGGCAGGGAAATGCCAATCAGCCCCAGCATTTT
CASRQGNANQPQHF
>-|-|TRBV12-5|TRBJ2-5|10
TGTGCTAGTGGAGTAGAGACCCAGTACTTC
CASGVETQYF
>-|-|TRBV19|TRBJ2-6|17
TGTGCCAGTAGTAACACAGTCACAGCCTCTGGGGCCAACGTCCTGACTTTC
CASSNTVTASGANVLTF
>TRBD2|-|TRBV5-1|TRBJ2-1|15
TGCGCCAGCAGCTTCCTAGCGGGAGTGGACAATGAGCAGTTCTTC
CASSFLAGVDNEQFF
>-|-|TRBV19|TRBJ2-5|13
TGTGCCAGTAGGGACTGGGGGCAAGAGACCCAGTACTTC
CASRDWGQETQYF
>-|-|TRBV7-2|TRBJ1-3|17
TGTGCCAGCAGCTTAGGGGGGACACGGGGGACTGGAAACACCATATATTTT
CASSLGGTRGTGNTIYF
>TRBD2|-|TRBV3-1/TRBV3-2|TRBJ2-5|16
TGTGCCAGCAGCCCCTTTCGAGCGGGAGGAGGAGAGACCCAGTACTTC
CASSPFRAGGGETQYF
>-|-|TRBV19|TRBJ2-5|15
TGTGCCAGTAGTATCTCAGGGCTCCCACAGGAGACCCAGTACTTC
CASSISGLPQETQYF
>-|-|TRBV11-2|TRBJ2-5|11
TGTGCCAGCAGCTTCACAGAGACCCAGTACTTC
CASSFTETQYF
>TRBD1|-|TRBV6-5|TRBJ1-6|15
TGTGCCAGCAGTTCGGGACAGGGGCATAATTCACCCCTCCACTTT
CASSSGQGHNSPLHF
>TRBD2|-|TRBV10-3|TRBJ2-7|13
TGTGCCATCGGCCAGACTAGCCCGGGCGAGCAGTACTTC
CAIGQTSPGEQYF
>-|-|TRBV7-2|TRBJ2-1|13
TGTGCCAGCAGCACCGAAGGCAGAGAACGGCAGTTCTTC
CASSTEGRERQFF
>-|-|TRBV2|TRBJ2-4|14
TGTGCCAGCAGCCGGTCGGGGCCCAAAAACATTCAGTACTTC
CASSRSGPKNIQYF
>-|-|TRBV20-1|TRBJ2-7|14
TGCAGTGCTAGTGTCCGCCCGTCCACCTACGAGCAGTACTTC
CSASVRPSTYEQYF
>-|-|TRBV7-9|TRBJ2-7|14
TGTGCCAGCAGCGCGGAACAGGCCTCCTACGAGCAGTACTTC
CASSAEQASYEQYF
>TRBD2|few|TRBV7-9|TRBJ2-5|16
TGTGCCAGCAGCTTTGATAGCGGGAGGGCCAGAGAGACCCAGTACTTC
CASSFDSGRARETQYF
>TRBD1|-|TRBV6-5|TRBJ2-7|14
TGTGCCAGCAGTCTGGGGACAGTAGATTACGAGCAGTACTTC
CASSLGTVDYEQYF
>-|-|TRBV19|TRBJ1-5|15
TGTGCCAGTAGTATTCGGCAGGCTAGCAATCAGCCCCAGCATTTT
CASSIRQASNQPQHF
>-|-|TRBV24-1|TRBJ2-3|14
TGTGCCACCAGTGATACAGGGTGGACAGATACGCAGTATTTT
CATSDTGWTDTQYF
>TRBD2|once|TRBV19|TRBJ2-2|14
TGTGCCACTAGACTAGCGGGAGGGCCCGGGGAGCTGTTTTTT
CATRLAGGPGELFF
>-|-|TRBV19|TRBJ1-4|12
TGTGCCAGTTACAGGGCAGGAGAAAAACTGTTTTTT
CASYRAGEKLFF
>-|-|TRBV7-2|TRBJ2-6|15
TGTGCCAGCAGCTTAGGCATGGCTGGGGCCAACGTCCTGACTTTC
CASSLGMAGANVLTF
>-|-|TRBV2|TRBJ2-2|13
TGTGCCAGCACTTTGGTTGACACCGGGGAGCTGTTTTTT
CASTLVDTGELFF
>-|-|TRBV6-6|TRBJ2-3|13
TGTGCCAGCAATGACAGAAGCACAGATACGCAGTATTTT
CASNDRSTDTQYF
>-|-|TRBV5-1|TRBJ2-1|15
TGCGCCAGCAGCTTGGATGGGGTAAATCGCAATGAGCAGTTCTTC
CASSLDGVNRNEQFF
>-|-|TRBV19|TRBJ1-2|16
TGTGCCAGTAGTCCCGGACCGGCTTTAGCTAACTATGGCTACACCTTC
CASSPGPALANYGYTF
>-|-|TRBV19|TRBJ1-2|15
TGTGCCAGTAGTATATCCGGGGTTCTTAACTATGGCTACACCTTC
CASSISGVLNYGYTF
>TRBD1|-|TRBV19|TRBJ2-3|14
TGTGCCAGTACCGGGACAGCTAGCACAGATACGCAGTATTTT
CASTGTASTDTQYF
>TRBD2|-|TRBV19|TRBJ2-1|14
TGTGCCAGTAGTATTCCCCTAACTAGCGGGGAGCAGTTCTTC
CASSIPLTSGEQFF